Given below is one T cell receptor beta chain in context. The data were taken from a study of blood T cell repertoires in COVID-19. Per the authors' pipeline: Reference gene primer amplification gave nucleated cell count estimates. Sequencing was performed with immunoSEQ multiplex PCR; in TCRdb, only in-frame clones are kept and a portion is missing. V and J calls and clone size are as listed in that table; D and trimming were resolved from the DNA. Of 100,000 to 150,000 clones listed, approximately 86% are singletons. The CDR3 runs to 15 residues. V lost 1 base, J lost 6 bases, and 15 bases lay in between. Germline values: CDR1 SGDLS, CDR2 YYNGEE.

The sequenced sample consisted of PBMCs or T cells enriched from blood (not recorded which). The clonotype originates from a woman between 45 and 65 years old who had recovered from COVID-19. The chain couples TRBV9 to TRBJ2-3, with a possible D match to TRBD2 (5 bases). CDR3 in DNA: TGTGCCAGCAGCGTACCGGGGTCAAGCCTTGATACGCAGTATTTT. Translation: CASSVPGSSLDTQYF.